This T cell receptor (beta chain) came from a study of T-cell reconstitution after alpha-beta-depleted transplantation in children. General study findings and limits: Alpha-beta T cells about two months after transplant reportedly derived from several hundred expanded graft clones. The main origin of T-cell counts and diversity one year after transplant was newly produced T cells.

Germline CDR1 is LGHDT and CDR2 is YNNKEL (reference sequence). V lost 4 bases, J lost 2 bases, and 9 bases stayed unmatched. This CDR3 has 17 residues. In the case of this clonotype: The target antigen is unknown.

Unique molecular identifiers tagged the TCRbeta library. One entry per CDR3 protein results from TCRdb running MiXCR on the PCR reads. The data show nearly 350,000 distinct CDR3 sequences, about 16% seen once. The V call is TRBV3-1, the J call TRBJ2-3, with TRBD2 matching 10 bases. This TCR was sampled from a male patient between 2 and 15 years old who had a stem cell transplant for acute lymphoblastic leukemia, so the T cells may come from the graft donor. The source material was PBMCs, mostly from graft donor cells, sampled 360 days after TCRalphabeta/CD19-depleted stem cell transplant. The CDR3 DNA is TGTGCCAGCAGCCTGCAAACCAGCGGGAGGGACACAGATACGCAGTATTTT. The encoded protein is CASSLQTSGRDTDTQYF.